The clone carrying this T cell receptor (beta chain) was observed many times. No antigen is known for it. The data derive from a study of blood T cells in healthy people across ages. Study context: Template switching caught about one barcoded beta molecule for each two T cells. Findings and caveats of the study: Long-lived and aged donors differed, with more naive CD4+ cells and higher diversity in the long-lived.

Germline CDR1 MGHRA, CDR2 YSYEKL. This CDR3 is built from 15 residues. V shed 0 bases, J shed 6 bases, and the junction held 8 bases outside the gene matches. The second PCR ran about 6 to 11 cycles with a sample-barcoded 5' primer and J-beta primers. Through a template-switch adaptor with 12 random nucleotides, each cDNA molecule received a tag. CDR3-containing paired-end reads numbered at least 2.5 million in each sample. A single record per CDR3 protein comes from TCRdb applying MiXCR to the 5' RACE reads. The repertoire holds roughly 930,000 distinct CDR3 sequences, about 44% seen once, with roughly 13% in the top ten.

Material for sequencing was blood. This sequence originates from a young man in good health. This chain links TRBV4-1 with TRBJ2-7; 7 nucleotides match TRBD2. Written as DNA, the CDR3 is TGCGCCAGCAGCCAAGATCCGCGGGGGTCCCTCGAGCAGTACTTC. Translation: CASSQDPRGSLEQYF.